A single sample is the source of the 29 T cell receptor beta chains below, sequenced in a study of blood T cell repertoires in COVID-19. The repertoire was sequenced with immunoSEQ multiplex PCR; TCRdb's copy has only in-frame clones and lacks some. The table lists about 230,000 clones, around 80% of them singletons. Sequencing was done on a sample of peripheral blood. The receptor source for this set is a middle-aged man with acute or convalescent COVID-19.

This chain connects TRBV6-2 or TRBV6-3 to TRBJ2-6; no firm D call. The V gene's germline CDR1 is MNHEY and CDR2 SVGEGT. Trimming stripped 0 bases from V and 0 bases from J, with 3 bases between. CDR3 length: 15 residues. DNA of the CDR3: TGTGCCAGCAGTTACTCTAGCTCTGGGGCCAACGTCCTGACTTTC. Its protein product is CASSYSSSGANVLTF.

The chain has TRBV2 and TRBJ1-3, with D maybe TRBD1 (6 bases). The CDR3 consists of 13 residues. V dropped 8 bases and J dropped 7 bases, with 15 bases sitting between them. Germline CDR1 is SNHLY and CDR2 is FYNNEI. Here the CDR3 reads CASDAQGWNTIYF. The CDR3, as DNA: TGTGCCAGCGATGCACAGGGATGGAACACCATATATTTT.

The chain links TRBV6-1 to TRBJ1-5; possible D gene TRBD1, 6 bases. Germline-derived CDR1 and CDR2 are MNHNS and SASEGT. The CDR3 sequence is 15 residues long. Trimming took 1 base from V and 3 from J, leaving 10 bases between them. CDR3 DNA: TGTGCCAGCAGTGAAGTAGGACAGCTCAATCAGCCCCAGCATTTT. Translated, it gives CASSEVGQLNQPQHF.

The sample holds a few counts of this clone. The V gene is TRBV4-3, the J gene TRBJ2-7; tentatively, D is TRBD1 (5 bases). Germline V gene lookup returns CDR1 LGHNA and CDR2 YSLEER. Trimming left V 0 bases short and J 6 bases short, with 18 bases between. The CDR3 length is 16 residues. The DNA of the CDR3 is TGCGCCAGCAGCCAAGAGGGGCGGTTAGCCGGACCCGAGCAGTACTTC. Its translation: CASSQEGRLAGPEQYF.

This sequence joins TRBV4-1 and TRBJ1-5; D remains unclear. CDR1 and CDR2 (germline): MGHRA, YSYEKL. Trimming took 4 bases from V and 1 from J, leaving 5 bases between them. This CDR3 is built from 13 residues. CDR3 amino acids: CASSRGSNQPQHF. CDR3 DNA: TGCGCCAGCAGCCGCGGGAGCAATCAGCCCCAGCATTTT.

The chain has TRBV3-1 (or the pseudogene TRBV3-2) and TRBJ2-2; 10 bases align to TRBD2. V shed 6 bases and J 7 bases; nucleotides not matched to a gene: 5. Germline V gene sequence: CDR1 LGHDT, CDR2 YNNKEL (reference sequence). There are 14 residues in the CDR3. The CDR3 is CASRASGSHGELFF. As DNA, the CDR3 is TGTGCCAGCAGGGCTAGCGGGAGTCACGGGGAGCTGTTTTTT.

The chain links TRBV6-2 or TRBV6-3 to TRBJ1-1; D not resolved. Trimming left V 2 bases short and J 1 base short, with 8 bases between. Germline V CDR1 and CDR2: MNHEY, SVGEGT. The CDR3 is 14 residues long. The CDR3 is CASSYPGENTEAFF. The CDR3 nucleotides are TGTGCCAGCAGTTACCCCGGGGAGAACACTGAAGCTTTCTTT.

CDR3: CAWSQGGLTEAFF. The CDR3 nucleotides are TGTGCCTGGAGCCAAGGGGGCCTCACTGAAGCTTTCTTT. This chain joins TRBV30 and TRBJ1-1; TRBD1 matches 7 bases. This CDR3 contains 13 residues. V lost 3 bases and J lost 4; bases outside the gene matches: 5. Germline V gene lookup returns CDR1 GTSNPN and CDR2 SVGIG (reference sequence).

About this clone itself: The sample has other DNA sequences that encode this CDR3 too. V usage is TRBV4-2 and J usage is TRBJ1-3, with TRBD1 matching 7 bases. V was clipped by 4 bases and J by 0 bases; unmatched bases: 3. The CDR3 contains 15 residues. The germline V gene has CDR1 LGHNA and CDR2 YNFKEQ. CDR3 loop: CASSPRQGSGNTIYF. In DNA, the CDR3 is TGTGCCAGCAGCCCTCGACAGGGCTCTGGAAACACCATATATTTT.

In this sample, this clone turned up a few times. The chain carries TRBV12-3 or TRBV12-4 and TRBJ1-2; D is possibly TRBD1 (6 bases). The CDR3 extends over 12 amino acids. V dropped 5 bases and J dropped 8 bases, with 12 bases sitting between them. CDR3 in DNA: TGTGCCAGCAGTCCTCTAAGGGGGGGCTACACCTTC. It yields the protein CASSPLRGGYTF.

CDR3 coding DNA: TGTGCCAGCAGTCCCCCAGGGGGCGAAAGCTATGGCTACACCTTC. It encodes CASSPPGGESYGYTF. The rearrangement uses TRBV6-5 and TRBJ1-2; 8 bases are a match to TRBD1. Germline CDR1 MNHEY, CDR2 SVGAGI. The CDR3 is 15 amino acids. J lost 4 bases, V lost 5 bases, and 9 bases had no gene match.

The chain carries TRBV5-1 and TRBJ1-1; no firm D call. CDR3 length: 13 amino acids. V was pared by 2 bases and J by 3 bases, with 8 bases between. Germline-derived CDR1 and CDR2 are SGHRS and YFSETQ. CDR3 sequence (DNA): TGCGCCAGCAGCTTCTCCGCAGACACTGAAGCTTTCTTT. Translating gives CASSFSADTEAFF.

The rearrangement uses TRBV19 and TRBJ1-2; tentative D call: TRBD1 (6 bases). The CDR3 consists of 13 residues. Germline loops: CDR1 LNHDA, CDR2 SQIVND (reference sequence). Trimming stripped 6 bases from V and 10 bases from J, with 18 bases between. The CDR3 protein is CASSPLVGGAYTF. CDR3 DNA sequence: TGTGCCAGTAGCCCCCTTGTGGGGGGGGCCTACACCTTC.

V gene TRBV12-3 or TRBV12-4 combines with J gene TRBJ1-2; D is undetermined. The length of the CDR3 is 12 residues. Trimming removed 3 bases from V and 14 bases from J, with 16 bases in between. CDR3: CASSFRGGLETF. The CDR3 nucleotides read TGTGCCAGCAGTTTTCGAGGCGGATTAGAAACCTTC.

The chain couples TRBV5-6 to TRBJ1-2; no firm D call. The V gene's germline CDR1 is SGHDT and CDR2 YYEEEE. Trimming stripped 3 bases from V and 2 bases from J, with 8 bases between. The CDR3 sequence is 13 residues long. The CDR3 nucleotides read TGTGCCAGCAGCTACCCAGGAAACTATGGCTACACCTTC. Encoded protein: CASSYPGNYGYTF.

The J gene is TRBJ1-1, the V gene TRBV19, with D possibly TRBD1 on 6 matching bases. CDR3 size: 14 residues. The germline V gene has CDR1 LNHDA and CDR2 SQIVND (reference sequence). V was clipped by 3 bases and J by 4 bases, with 12 bases between them. The DNA of the CDR3 is TGTGCCAGTAGTATCGGGGGGCAGGGCACTGAAGCTTTCTTT. It yields the protein CASSIGGQGTEAFF. Together with reference TRBV19 and TRBJ1-1, the CDR3 gives the full variable domain: DGGITQSPKYLFRKEGQNVTLSCEQNLNHDAMYWYRQDPGQGLRLIYYSQIVNDFQKGDIAEGYSVSREKKESFPLTVTSAQKNPTAFYLCASSIGGQGTEAFFGQGTRLTVV.

J is TRBJ2-7 and V is TRBV15, with D maybe TRBD2 (5 bases). The CDR3 length is 15 residues. CDR1 LNHNV and CDR2 YYDKDF come from the germline V gene (reference sequence). V was clipped by 0 bases and J by 4 bases, with 13 bases between them. CDR3 amino acids: CATSRDRGRGYEQYF. As DNA, the CDR3 is TGTGCCACCAGCAGAGATCGTGGGAGAGGTTACGAGCAGTACTTC.

This chain links TRBV4-3 with TRBJ2-2, with D possibly matching TRBD2 (5 bases). V lost 1 base, J lost 4 bases, and 16 bases lay in between. CDR3 length: 17 amino acids. CDR1 and CDR2 from the germline V gene are LGHNA and YSLEER. The CDR3 DNA reads TGCGCCAGCAGCCAAGGTTCCGGAAGGCGGGTCACCGGGGAGCTGTTTTTT. Its protein product is CASSQGSGRRVTGELFF.

The J gene is TRBJ2-1, the V gene TRBV6-5, with D tentatively TRBD2 (5 bases). Germline-derived CDR1 and CDR2 are MNHEY and SVGAGI. V lost 0 bases and J lost 2, with 8 bases in between. The CDR3 is 15 residues long. CDR3 sequence (DNA): TGTGCCAGCAGTTACTCGGGAGATACCTACAATGAGCAGTTCTTC. Its translation is CASSYSGDTYNEQFF.

The chain couples TRBV7-6 to TRBJ1-2; possibly TRBD1 for D (5 bases). The CDR3 has 14 residues. Per the germline V gene, CDR1 is SGHVS and CDR2 is FNYEAQ. The ends were cut back, 0 bases at V and 8 bases at J, with 13 bases in the middle. The CDR3 protein is CASSLAVAGTGYTF. DNA of the CDR3: TGTGCCAGCAGCTTAGCGGTGGCGGGGACCGGCTACACCTTC.

Note on this clone: This same CDR3 is encoded by further DNA sequences in the sample. The J gene is TRBJ1-1, the V gene TRBV19; D is ambiguous. Germline-derived CDR1 and CDR2 are LNHDA and SQIVND (reference sequence). This CDR3 is built from 13 residues. Trimming stripped 3 bases from V and 4 bases from J, with 9 bases between. This chain's CDR3 is CASSIWGGTEAFF. CDR3 in DNA: TGTGCCAGTAGTATTTGGGGAGGCACTGAAGCTTTCTTT. Full variable domain (missing parts from reference TRBV19 and TRBJ1-1): DGGITQSPKYLFRKEGQNVTLSCEQNLNHDAMYWYRQDPGQGLRLIYYSQIVNDFQKGDIAEGYSVSREKKESFPLTVTSAQKNPTAFYLCASSIWGGTEAFFGQGTRLTVV.

V is TRBV2 and J is TRBJ2-7; 7 nucleotides match TRBD2. CDR1 and CDR2 from the germline V gene are SNHLY and FYNNEI. V was clipped by 7 bases and J by 5 bases; unmatched bases: 11. The CDR3 runs to 14 residues. This CDR3 is CASNLAGDVHEQYF. CDR3 nucleotides: TGTGCCAGCAATTTGGCGGGAGACGTCCACGAGCAGTACTTC.

The rearrangement links TRBV5-1 to TRBJ1-2, with 7 positions matching TRBD1. Germline V lookup: CDR1 SGHRS, CDR2 YFSETQ. This CDR3 region has 14 residues. With 8 bases clipped from V and 1 base from J, the junction kept 8 bases outside the gene matches. CDR3 residues: CASRRDSLNYGYTF. CDR3 bases: TGCGCCAGTCGAAGGGACAGCCTTAACTATGGCTACACCTTC.

The table lists this clone with a few counts. This CDR3 reads CASSKTGGGSYEQYF. The CDR3 DNA reads as TGTGCCAGCAGTAAAACAGGGGGCGGATCCTACGAGCAGTACTTC. V and J are TRBV6-5 and TRBJ2-7; 9 bases line up with TRBD1. V was clipped by 5 bases and J by 1 base; unmatched bases: 6. The CDR3 runs to 15 residues. Germline values: CDR1 MNHEY, CDR2 SVGAGI.

V is TRBV25-1 and J is TRBJ1-2; TRBD1 might be the D (5 bases). Germline lookup yields CDR1 MGHDK and CDR2 SYGVNS. This CDR3 contains 13 residues. V lost 7 bases, J lost 4 bases, and 13 bases lay in between. DNA of the CDR3: TGTGCCAGCACAGGGAATTCGGGCTATGGCTACACCTTC. Amino acid sequence: CASTGNSGYGYTF.

V gene TRBV28 combines with J gene TRBJ2-7, with a weak D call TRBD1 (7 bases). This CDR3 region has 16 residues. Looked up from germline, CDR1 is MDHEN and CDR2 is SYDVKM. Trimming removed 1 base from V and 2 bases from J, with 15 bases in between. CDR3 nucleotide sequence: TGTGCCAGCAGTTTATTGTTGGGCAGGGGGGCCTACGAGCAGTACTTC. Protein sequence: CASSLLLGRGAYEQYF.

This clone was counted only a few times. This chain links TRBV25-1 with TRBJ1-6, with D unclear. There are 14 residues in the CDR3. CDR1 is MGHDK and CDR2 is SYGVNS in the germline V gene. The V gene lost 7 bases and the J gene lost 7 bases, with 14 bases spanning the gap. The CDR3 sequence is CASTRSGWNSPLHF. The DNA of the CDR3 is TGTGCCAGCACCCGCTCGGGGTGGAATTCACCCCTCCACTTT.

This clone was seen at least ten times. The rearrangement links TRBV19 to TRBJ2-7; the match to TRBD2 covers 9 bases. The germline V gene has CDR1 LNHDA and CDR2 SQIVND (reference sequence). The trim removed 8 bases at V and 7 bases at J, leaving 9 bases unmatched. CDR3 length: 13 amino acids. The chain's CDR3 is CASAKAGGREQYF. The DNA for the CDR3 is TGTGCCAGTGCTAAAGCGGGAGGAAGAGAGCAGTACTTC.

The chain employs TRBV11-2 and TRBJ2-7; D is uncertain. There are 15 residues in the CDR3. V lost 3 bases to trimming and J lost 6 bases, with 18 bases between them. CDR1 and CDR2 from the germline V gene are SGHAT and FQNNGV. Written as DNA, the CDR3 is TGTGCCAGCAGCTTTTTTGGAGCCTTCGTTGGCGAGCAGTACTTC. Residues: CASSFFGAFVGEQYF. The complete variable domain, with remaining parts taken from reference TRBV11-2 and TRBJ2-7, reads EAGVAQSPRYKIIEKRQSVAFWCNPISGHATLYWYQQILGQGPKLLIQFQNNGVVDDSQLPKDRFSAERLKGVDSTLKIQPAKLEDSAVYLCASSFFGAFVGEQYFGPGTRLTVT.